The 8 T cell receptor beta chains below were found in one sample sequenced in a study of T cell changes during pregnancy in multiple sclerosis. Sequencing used immunoSEQ multiplex PCR; TCRdb keeps in-frame clones, though not all of them. The sample carries some 43,000 clones, around 90% recorded once. The specimen comprised peripheral blood, sampled in the first trimester of pregnancy. Receptors originate from a female donor in good health, enrolled as a control in a pregnancy study.

This clone was picked up a small number of times. This chain links TRBV19 with TRBJ1-1, with 8 bases that match TRBD1. CDR1 LNHDA and CDR2 SQIVND come from the germline V gene (reference sequence). Trimming removed 9 bases from V and 4 bases from J; junction bases left unmatched: 4. This CDR3 is 12 amino acids long. This CDR3 is CASKTGGTEAFF. The CDR3 region has the DNA TGTGCCAGCAAAACAGGGGGCACTGAAGCTTTCTTT.

The chain carries TRBV19 and TRBJ2-7; 8 bases are a match to TRBD1. V gave up 3 bases and J gave up 7 bases; unmatched junction bases: 8. Germline V gives CDR1 LNHDA, CDR2 SQIVND (reference sequence). The CDR3 runs to 14 residues. The CDR3 DNA follows: TGTGCCAGTAGTATGCTGACAGGGGTCGGAGAGCAGTACTTC. Translating gives CASSMLTGVGEQYF. Complete variable domain (other parts from reference TRBV19 and TRBJ2-7): DGGITQSPKYLFRKEGQNVTLSCEQNLNHDAMYWYRQDPGQGLRLIYYSQIVNDFQKGDIAEGYSVSREKKESFPLTVTSAQKNPTAFYLCASSMLTGVGEQYFGPGTRLTVT.

The chain is built from TRBV7-3 and TRBJ2-5; TRBD1 matches at 11 bases. Germline V gene lookup returns CDR1 SGHTA and CDR2 FQGTGA. Trimming at V came to 2 bases and at J to 5 bases, leaving 7 bases not matched to a gene. This CDR3 is 16 amino acids long. Here the CDR3 DNA reads TGTGCCAGCAGCTTATTGGCCGGGACAGGGGGGGAGACCCAGTACTTC. Amino acid sequence: CASSLLAGTGGETQYF.

This clone was seen a handful of times. The gene calls are TRBV11-2 and TRBJ2-7, with no clear D. CDR1 is SGHAT and CDR2 is FQNNGV in the germline V gene. Trimming took 0 bases from V and 2 from J, leaving 2 bases between them. CDR3 length equals 12 residues. The CDR3 is CASSLDTYEQYF. CDR3 sequence (DNA): TGTGCCAGCAGCTTAGATACCTACGAGCAGTACTTC.

The V and J genes are TRBV30 and TRBJ1-2; possible D gene TRBD1, 6 bases. The CDR3 runs 16 residues. The germline V gene has CDR1 GTSNPN and CDR2 SVGIG (reference sequence). Trimming took 6 bases from V and 4 from J, leaving 24 bases between them. In DNA form, the CDR3 reads TGTGCCTGCAAGACTCGAAACAGGGATTTTTTCTATGGCTACACCTTC. It codes for CACKTRNRDFFYGYTF.

The gene calls are TRBV2 and TRBJ1-6; D call uncertain. The V gene lost 2 bases and the J gene lost 9 bases, with 17 bases spanning the gap. Germline lookup yields CDR1 SNHLY and CDR2 FYNNEI. The CDR3 covers 16 residues. The CDR3 loop is CASSENGATSGSPLHF. The CDR3 DNA sequence: TGTGCCAGCAGTGAAAACGGAGCTACGAGTGGTTCACCCCTCCACTTT.

The chain carries TRBV28 and TRBJ1-5, with D tentatively TRBD1 (6 bases). Germline V gene data show CDR1 as MDHEN and CDR2 as SYDVKM. This CDR3 region has 14 residues. The germline V and J ends were trimmed by 8 bases and 3 bases, with 14 bases remaining between them. The CDR3 bases are TGTGCCAGCGGTCAAACAGGGTTCAATCAGCCCCAGCATTTT. This translates into CASGQTGFNQPQHF.

V usage is TRBV11-2 and J usage is TRBJ2-7, with 7 bases matching TRBD1. Germline values: CDR1 SGHAT, CDR2 FQNNGV. This CDR3 spans 15 amino acids. V lost 1 base and J lost 1; bases outside the gene matches: 4. CDR3 nucleotides: TGTGCCAGCAGCTTAGGACAGGGACCATCCTACGAGCAGTACTTC. It encodes CASSLGQGPSYEQYF.